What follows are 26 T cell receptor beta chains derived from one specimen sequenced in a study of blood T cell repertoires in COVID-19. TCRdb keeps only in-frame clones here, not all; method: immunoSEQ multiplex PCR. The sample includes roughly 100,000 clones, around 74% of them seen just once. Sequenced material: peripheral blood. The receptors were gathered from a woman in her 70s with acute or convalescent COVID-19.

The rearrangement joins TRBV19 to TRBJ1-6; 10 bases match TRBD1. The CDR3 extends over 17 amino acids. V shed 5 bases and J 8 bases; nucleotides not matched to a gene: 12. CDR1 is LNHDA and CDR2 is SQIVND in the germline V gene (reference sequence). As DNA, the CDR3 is TGTGCCAGTAGTCCCTACCCGGCGGGACAGGGGTATTCACCCCTCCACTTT. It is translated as CASSPYPAGQGYSPLHF.

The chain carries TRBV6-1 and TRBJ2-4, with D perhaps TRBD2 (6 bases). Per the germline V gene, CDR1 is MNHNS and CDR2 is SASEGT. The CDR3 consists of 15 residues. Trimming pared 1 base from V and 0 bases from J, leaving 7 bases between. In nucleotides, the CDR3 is TGTGCCAGCAGTGAAGGCGGGGTAGCCAAAAACATTCAGTACTTC. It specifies CASSEGGVAKNIQYF.

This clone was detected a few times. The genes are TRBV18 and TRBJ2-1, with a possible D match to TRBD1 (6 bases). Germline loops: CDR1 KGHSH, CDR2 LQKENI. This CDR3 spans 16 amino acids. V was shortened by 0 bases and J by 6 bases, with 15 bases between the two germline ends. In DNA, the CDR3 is TGTGCCAGCTCACCACCGGGAGCAGGGGTCGGCAATGAGCAGTTCTTC. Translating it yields CASSPPGAGVGNEQFF.

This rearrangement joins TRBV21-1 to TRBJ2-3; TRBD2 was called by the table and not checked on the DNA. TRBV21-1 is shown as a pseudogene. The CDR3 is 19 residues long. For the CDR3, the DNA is TGTGCCAGCAGCAAAGTCGAGACTAGCGGGGGGGCGAACACAGATACGCAGTATTTT. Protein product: CASSKVETSGGANTDTQYF.

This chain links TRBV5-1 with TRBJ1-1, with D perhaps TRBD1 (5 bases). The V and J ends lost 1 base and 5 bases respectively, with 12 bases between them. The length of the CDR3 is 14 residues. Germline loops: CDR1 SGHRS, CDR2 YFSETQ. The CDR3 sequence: CASSLSRVGTEAFF. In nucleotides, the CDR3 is TGCGCCAGCAGCTTGTCCAGGGTAGGGACTGAAGCTTTCTTT.

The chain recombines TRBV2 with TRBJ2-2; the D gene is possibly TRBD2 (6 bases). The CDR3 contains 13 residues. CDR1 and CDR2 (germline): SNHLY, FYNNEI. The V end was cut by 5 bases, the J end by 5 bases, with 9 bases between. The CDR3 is CASSPLATGELFF. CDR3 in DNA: TGTGCCAGCAGTCCCCTAGCGACCGGGGAGCTGTTTTTT.

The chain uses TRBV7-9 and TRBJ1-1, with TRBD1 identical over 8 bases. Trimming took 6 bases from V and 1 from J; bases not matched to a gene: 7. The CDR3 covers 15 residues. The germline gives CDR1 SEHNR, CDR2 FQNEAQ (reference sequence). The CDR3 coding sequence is TGTGCCAGCAGTCCGCGACAGGGGAGGAACACTGAAGCTTTCTTT. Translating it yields CASSPRQGRNTEAFF.

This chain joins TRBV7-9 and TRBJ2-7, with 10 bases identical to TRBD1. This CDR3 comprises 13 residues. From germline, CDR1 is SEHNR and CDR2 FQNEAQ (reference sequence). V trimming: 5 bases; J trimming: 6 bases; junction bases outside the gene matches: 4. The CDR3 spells CASSAGQGGEQYF. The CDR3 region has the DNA TGTGCCAGCAGCGCCGGACAGGGGGGCGAGCAGTACTTC.

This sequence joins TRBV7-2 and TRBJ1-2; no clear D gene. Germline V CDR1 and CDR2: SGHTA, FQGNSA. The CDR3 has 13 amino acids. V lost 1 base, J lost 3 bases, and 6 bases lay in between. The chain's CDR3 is CASSLGRDYGYTF. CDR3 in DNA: TGTGCCAGCAGCTTAGGGCGGGACTATGGCTACACCTTC.

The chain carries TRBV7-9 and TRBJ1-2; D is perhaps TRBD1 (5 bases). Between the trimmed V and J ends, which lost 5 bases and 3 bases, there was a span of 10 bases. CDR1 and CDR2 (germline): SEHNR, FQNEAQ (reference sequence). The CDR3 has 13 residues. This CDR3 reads CASSPSRDYGYTF. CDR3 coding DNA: TGTGCCAGCAGCCCCAGCAGGGACTATGGCTACACCTTC.

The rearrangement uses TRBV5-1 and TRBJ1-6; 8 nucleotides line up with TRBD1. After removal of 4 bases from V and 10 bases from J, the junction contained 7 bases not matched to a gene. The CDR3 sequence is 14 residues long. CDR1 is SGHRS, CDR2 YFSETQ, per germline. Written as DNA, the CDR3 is TGCGCCAGCAGCGTTGGGACAGGAGGCTCACCCCTCCACTTT. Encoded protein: CASSVGTGGSPLHF.

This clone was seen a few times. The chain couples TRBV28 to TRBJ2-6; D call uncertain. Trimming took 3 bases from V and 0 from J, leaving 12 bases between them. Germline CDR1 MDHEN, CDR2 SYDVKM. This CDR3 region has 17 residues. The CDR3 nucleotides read TGTGCCAGCAGTTTGGCCTCGATCGACTCTGGGGCCAACGTCCTGACTTTC. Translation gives CASSLASIDSGANVLTF.

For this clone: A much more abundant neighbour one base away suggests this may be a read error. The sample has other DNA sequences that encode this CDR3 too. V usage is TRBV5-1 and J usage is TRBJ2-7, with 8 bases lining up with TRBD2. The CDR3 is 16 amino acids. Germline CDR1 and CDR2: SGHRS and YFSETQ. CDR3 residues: CPRLSRWGGRGGEQYF. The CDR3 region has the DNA TGCCCCCGCTTGAGCCGTTGGGGGGGCCGGGGGGGGGAGCAGTACTTC.

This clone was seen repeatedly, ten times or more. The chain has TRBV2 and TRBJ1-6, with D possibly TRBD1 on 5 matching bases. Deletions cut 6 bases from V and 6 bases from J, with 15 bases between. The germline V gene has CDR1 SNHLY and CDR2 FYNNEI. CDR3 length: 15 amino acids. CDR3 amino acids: CASRANGAPNSPLHF. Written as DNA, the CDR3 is TGTGCCAGCAGAGCTAATGGGGCACCTAATTCACCCCTCCACTTT. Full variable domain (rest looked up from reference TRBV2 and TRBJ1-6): EPEVTQTPSHQVTQMGQEVILRCVPISNHLYFYWYRQILGQKVEFLVSFYNNEISEKSEIFDDQFSVERPDGSNFTLKIRSTKLEDSAMYFCASRANGAPNSPLHFGNGTRLTVT.

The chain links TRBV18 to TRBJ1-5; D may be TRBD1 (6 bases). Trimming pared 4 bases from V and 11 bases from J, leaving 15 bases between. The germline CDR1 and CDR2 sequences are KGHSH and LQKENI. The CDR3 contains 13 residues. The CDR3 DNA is TGTGCCAGCTCACTAGGCCGACAGGAAGCCCAGCATTTT. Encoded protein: CASSLGRQEAQHF.

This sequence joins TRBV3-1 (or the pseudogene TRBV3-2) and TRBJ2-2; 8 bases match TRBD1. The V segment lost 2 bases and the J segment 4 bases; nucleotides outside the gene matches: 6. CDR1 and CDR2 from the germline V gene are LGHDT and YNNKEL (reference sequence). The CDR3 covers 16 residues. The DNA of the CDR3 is TGTGCCAGCAGCCAAAACGACAGGGGTAGCACCGGGGAGCTGTTTTTT. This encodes CASSQNDRGSTGELFF.

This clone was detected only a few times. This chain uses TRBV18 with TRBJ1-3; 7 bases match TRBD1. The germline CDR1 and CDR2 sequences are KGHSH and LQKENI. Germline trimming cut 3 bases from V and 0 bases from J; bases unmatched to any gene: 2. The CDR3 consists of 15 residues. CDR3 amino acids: CASSPGQVSGNTIYF. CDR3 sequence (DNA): TGTGCCAGCTCACCCGGACAGGTCTCTGGAAACACCATATATTTT.

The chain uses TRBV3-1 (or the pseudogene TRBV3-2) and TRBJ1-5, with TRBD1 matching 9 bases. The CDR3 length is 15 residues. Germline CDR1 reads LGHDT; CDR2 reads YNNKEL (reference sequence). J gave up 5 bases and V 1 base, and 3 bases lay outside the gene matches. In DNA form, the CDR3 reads TGTGCCAGCAGCCAAGGACAGGGGGGTTATCAGCCCCAGCATTTT. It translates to CASSQGQGGYQPQHF.

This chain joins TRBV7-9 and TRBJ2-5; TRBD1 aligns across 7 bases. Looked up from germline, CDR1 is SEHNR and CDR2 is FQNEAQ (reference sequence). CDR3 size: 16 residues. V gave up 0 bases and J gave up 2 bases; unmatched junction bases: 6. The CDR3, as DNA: TGTGCCAGCAGCTTAGCCGGGACAGCCATGCAAGAGACCCAGTACTTC. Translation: CASSLAGTAMQETQYF.

The CDR3 sequence is CASSPGQLTPYEQYF. The CDR3 bases are TGTGCCAGCAGCCCGGGACAGCTGACCCCCTACGAGCAGTACTTC. V is TRBV13 and J is TRBJ2-7, with TRBD1 identical over 7 bases. V shed 5 bases and J 2 bases; nucleotides not matched to a gene: 9. The CDR3 has 15 residues. Looked up from germline, CDR1 is PRHDT and CDR2 is FYEKMQ (reference sequence).

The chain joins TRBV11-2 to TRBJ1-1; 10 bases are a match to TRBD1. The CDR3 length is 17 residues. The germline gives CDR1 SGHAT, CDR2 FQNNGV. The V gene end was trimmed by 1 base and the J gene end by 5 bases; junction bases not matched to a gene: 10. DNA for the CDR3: TGTGCCAGCAGCTTAGGGGGGACAGGGGCCTGGGTAACTGAAGCTTTCTTT. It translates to CASSLGGTGAWVTEAFF.

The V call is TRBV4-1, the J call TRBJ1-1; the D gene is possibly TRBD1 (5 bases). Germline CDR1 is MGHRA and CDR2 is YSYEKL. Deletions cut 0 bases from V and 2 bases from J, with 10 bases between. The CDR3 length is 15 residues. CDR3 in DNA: TGCGCCAGCAGCCAAGATCAAAGGGGAAACACTGAAGCTTTCTTT. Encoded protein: CASSQDQRGNTEAFF.

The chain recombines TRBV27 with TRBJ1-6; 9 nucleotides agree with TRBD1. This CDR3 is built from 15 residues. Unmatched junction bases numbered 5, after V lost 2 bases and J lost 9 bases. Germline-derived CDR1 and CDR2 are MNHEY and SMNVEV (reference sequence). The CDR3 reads CASSLRDRVGSPLHF. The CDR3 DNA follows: TGTGCCAGCAGTTTAAGGGACAGGGTGGGTTCACCCCTCCACTTT.

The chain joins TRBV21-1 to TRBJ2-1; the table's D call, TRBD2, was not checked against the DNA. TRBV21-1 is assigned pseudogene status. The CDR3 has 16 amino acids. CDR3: CASSNCGGASYNEQFF. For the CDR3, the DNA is TGTGCCAGCAGCAATTGCGGGGGGGCCTCCTACAATGAGCAGTTCTTC.

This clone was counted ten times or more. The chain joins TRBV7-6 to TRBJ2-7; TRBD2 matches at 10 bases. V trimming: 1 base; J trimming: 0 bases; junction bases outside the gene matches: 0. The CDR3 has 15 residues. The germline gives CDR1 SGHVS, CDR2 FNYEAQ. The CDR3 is CASSLVAGGSYEQYF. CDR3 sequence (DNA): TGTGCCAGCAGCTTAGTAGCGGGGGGCTCCTACGAGCAGTACTTC. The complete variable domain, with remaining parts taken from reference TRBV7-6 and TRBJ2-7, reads GAGVSQSPRYKVTKRGQDVALRCDPISGHVSLYWYRQALGQGPEFLTYFNYEAQQDKSGLPNDRFSAERPEGSISTLTIQRTEQRDSAMYRCASSLVAGGSYEQYFGPGTRLTVT.

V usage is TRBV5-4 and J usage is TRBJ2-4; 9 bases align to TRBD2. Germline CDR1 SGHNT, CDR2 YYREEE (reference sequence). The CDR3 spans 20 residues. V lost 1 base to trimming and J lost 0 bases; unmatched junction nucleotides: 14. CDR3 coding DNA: TGTGCCAGCAGCTTGAAAGGCGGGGGGGCCGGGATTACAGCCAAAAACATTCAGTACTTC. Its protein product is CASSLKGGGAGITAKNIQYF.